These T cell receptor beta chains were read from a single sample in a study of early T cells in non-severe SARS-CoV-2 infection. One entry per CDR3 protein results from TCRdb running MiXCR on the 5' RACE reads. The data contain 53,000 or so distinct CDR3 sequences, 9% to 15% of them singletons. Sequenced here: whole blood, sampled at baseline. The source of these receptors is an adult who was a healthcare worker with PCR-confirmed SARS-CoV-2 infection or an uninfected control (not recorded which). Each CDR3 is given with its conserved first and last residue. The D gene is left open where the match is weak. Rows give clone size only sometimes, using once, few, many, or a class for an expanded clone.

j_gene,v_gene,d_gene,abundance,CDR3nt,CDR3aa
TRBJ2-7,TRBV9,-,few,TGTGCCAGCAGCCCCCCCGGCAGGCCCCCGGAGCAGTACTTC,CASSPPGRPPEQYF
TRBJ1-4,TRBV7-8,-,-,TGTGCCAGCAGCTTAGCCCTCTATGAAAAACTGTTTTTT,CASSLALYEKLFF
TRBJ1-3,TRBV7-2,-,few,TGTGCCAGCAGCTTATGGGGGGCGTCTGAAAACACCATATATTTT,CASSLWGASENTIYF
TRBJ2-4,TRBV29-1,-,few,TGCAGCTTCAGGGGACGGGGGGCCGTTCAGTACTTC,CSFRGRGAVQYF
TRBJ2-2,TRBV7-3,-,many,TGTGCCAGCAGCGTTAACACCGGGGAGCTGTTTTTT,CASSVNTGELFF
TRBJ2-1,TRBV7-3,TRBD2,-,TGTGCCAGCAGCTTAACGTTCCGGGGGGATAGCTCCTACAATGAGCAGTTCTTC,CASSLTFRGDSSYNEQFF
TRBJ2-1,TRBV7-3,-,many,TGTGCCAGCAGCCTCGGAGGAGCGCCAGTGAGCTTTGACAATGAGCAGTTCTTC,CASSLGGAPVSFDNEQFF
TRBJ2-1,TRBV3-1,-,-,TGTGTCAGCAGCCAAGACGGATTTTATGAGCAGTTCTTC,CVSSQDGFYEQFF
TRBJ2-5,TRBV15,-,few,TGTGCCACCAGCAGAGAGGGTAGGCGAGAGACCCAGTACTTC,CATSREGRRETQYF
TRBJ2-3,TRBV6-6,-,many,TGTGCCAGCAGTTACCCACCTAGCACAGATACGCAGTATTTT,CASSYPPSTDTQYF
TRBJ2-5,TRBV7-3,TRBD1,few,TGTGCCAGCAGCCCTGGACAGGTAGAGACCCAGTACTTC,CASSPGQVETQYF
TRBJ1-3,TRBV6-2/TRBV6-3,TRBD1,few,TGTGCCAGCAGACCCGACAGGGGCCGAGAGCACTCTGGAAACACCATATATTTT,CASRPDRGREHSGNTIYF
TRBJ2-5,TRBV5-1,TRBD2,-,TGCGCCAGCAGCTTGGCCGGGACTACCCAAGAGACCCAGTACTTC,CASSLAGTTQETQYF
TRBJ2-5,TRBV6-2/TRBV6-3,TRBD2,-,TGTGCCAGCAGTTACGGAGCGGGAGGGGTTCAAGAGACCCAGTACTTC,CASSYGAGGVQETQYF
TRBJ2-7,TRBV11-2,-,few,TGTGCCAGCAGCTCCGATAGAAACTCCTACGAGCAGTACTTC,CASSSDRNSYEQYF
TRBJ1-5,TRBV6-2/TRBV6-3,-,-,TGTGCCAGCAGTTACTACCCCGGACCAGCCCGGAGTCAGCCCCAGCATTTT,CASSYYPGPARSQPQHF
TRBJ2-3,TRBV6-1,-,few,TGTGCCAGCAGTGAAGAATTGGGGCCAGATACGCAGTATTTT,CASSEELGPDTQYF
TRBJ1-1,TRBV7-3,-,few,TGTGCCAGCAGCCTTCCGGGAGGTGATAATCCCGAAGCTTTCTTT,CASSLPGGDNPEAFF
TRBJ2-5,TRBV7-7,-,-,TGTGCCAGCAGCCAGCAGAGGGGTCTCCAAGAGACCCAGTACTTC,CASSQQRGLQETQYF
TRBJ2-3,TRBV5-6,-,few,TGTGCCAGCAGCTTGCCACCGGTCCCCCCGAATACGCAGTATTTT,CASSLPPVPPNTQYF
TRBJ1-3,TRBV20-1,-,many,TGCAGTGCCCCGAGCGCCTTCGGAAACACCATATATTTT,CSAPSAFGNTIYF
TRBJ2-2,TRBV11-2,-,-,TGTGCCAGCAGCCAAATTACAGCGAACACCGGGGAGCTGTTTTTT,CASSQITANTGELFF
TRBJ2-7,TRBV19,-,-,TGTGCCAGTACCCAGGGACTTAATTCTTACGAGCAGTACTTC,CASTQGLNSYEQYF
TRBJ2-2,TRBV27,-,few,TGTGCCAGCAGTTTGCGAGGGCTCGACACCGGGGAGCTGTTTTTT,CASSLRGLDTGELFF
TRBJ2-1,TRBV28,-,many,TGTGCCACCAAAGACACAGGGAGCGGTGAGCAGTTCTTC,CATKDTGSGEQFF
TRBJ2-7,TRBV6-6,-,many,TGTGCCAGCAGTAACCAGGGCCTCCCAGGGGAGCAGTACTTC,CASSNQGLPGEQYF
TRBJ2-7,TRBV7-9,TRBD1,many,TGTGCCAGCAGCCCCGGACAGGGGGTCCACGAGCAGTACTTC,CASSPGQGVHEQYF
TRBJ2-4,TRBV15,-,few,TGTGCCACCAGCAGAGAGAGTTCGGCCAAAAACATTCAGTACTTC,CATSRESSAKNIQYF
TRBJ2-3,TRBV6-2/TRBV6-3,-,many,TGTGCCAGCAGCTCCTGGTCGGATACGCAGTATTTT,CASSSWSDTQYF
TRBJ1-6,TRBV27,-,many,TGTGCCAGCAGTTTTTCCCCGGGTCATGCCCTCCACTTT,CASSFSPGHALHF
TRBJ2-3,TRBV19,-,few,TGTGCCAGTAGGACGGCTGGCTCAGATACGCAGTATTTT,CASRTAGSDTQYF
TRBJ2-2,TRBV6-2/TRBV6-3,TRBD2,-,TGTGCCAGCAAGTTTAGCGGGAGAACGGCCGGGGAGCTGTTTTTT,CASKFSGRTAGELFF
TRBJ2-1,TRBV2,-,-,TGTGCCAGCGGTCAGGGGTACGACCACAATGAGCAGTTCTTC,CASGQGYDHNEQFF
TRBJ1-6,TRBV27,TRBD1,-,TGTGCCGGCAGCCGACAGGGACCCTCCTCCTATAATTCACCCCTCCACTTT,CAGSRQGPSSYNSPLHF
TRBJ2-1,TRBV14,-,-,TGTGCCAGCAGCCATCGACTAGACTCCTACAATGAGCAGTTCTTC,CASSHRLDSYNEQFF
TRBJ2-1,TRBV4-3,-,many,TGCGCCAGCAGCCAAGGGTTTTCCCGGTATGAGCAGTTCTTC,CASSQGFSRYEQFF
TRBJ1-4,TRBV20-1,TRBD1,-,TGCAGTGCTAGAGACGGGGGGACAGCTATTAAAGAAAAACTGTTTTTT,CSARDGGTAIKEKLFF
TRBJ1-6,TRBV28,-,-,TGTGCCAGCAGGCCAGTGAGCTCCTATAATTCACCCCTCCACTTT,CASRPVSSYNSPLHF
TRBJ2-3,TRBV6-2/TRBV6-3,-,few,TGTGCCAGCAGCTATCGGCCCACAGATACGCAGTATTTT,CASSYRPTDTQYF
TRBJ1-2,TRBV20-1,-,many,TGCAGTGCTAGTAATTTTAGGGGCTATGGCTACACCTTC,CSASNFRGYGYTF
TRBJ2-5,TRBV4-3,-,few,TGCGCCAGCAGCCAATTTGGCAGGGGCGGTGAGACCCAGTACTTC,CASSQFGRGGETQYF
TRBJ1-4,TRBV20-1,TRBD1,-,TGCAGTGCTAATAACAGGGGAAAACTGTTTTTT,CSANNRGKLFF
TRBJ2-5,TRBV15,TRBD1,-,TGTGCCACCAGCAGAACCCACCAGACAGGGGGGTTTCAAGAGACCCAGTACTTC,CATSRTHQTGGFQETQYF
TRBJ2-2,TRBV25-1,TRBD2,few,TGTGCCAGCAGTGATCAGCGGGAGGTCACCGGGGAGCTGTTTTTT,CASSDQREVTGELFF
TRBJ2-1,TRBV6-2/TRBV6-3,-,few,TGTGCCAGCAGTACCGACAGCTACAATGAGCAGTTCTTC,CASSTDSYNEQFF
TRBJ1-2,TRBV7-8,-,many,TGTGCCAGCAGCTTCTCAAGGGAGACGGGTGGCTACACCTTC,CASSFSRETGGYTF
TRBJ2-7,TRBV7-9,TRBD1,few,TGTGCCAGCAGCTTACAGGGGGACGAGCAGTACTTC,CASSLQGDEQYF
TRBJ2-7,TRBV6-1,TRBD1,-,TGTGCCAGCAGTGACGGGACAGGGGCCTACGAGCAGTACTTC,CASSDGTGAYEQYF
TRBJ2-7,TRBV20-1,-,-,TGCAGTGCTAGGACCCTCTACGAGCAGTACTTC,CSARTLYEQYF
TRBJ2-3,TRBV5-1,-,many,TGCGCCAGCAGCTTGGATGCCACCCACACAGATACGCAGTATTTT,CASSLDATHTDTQYF
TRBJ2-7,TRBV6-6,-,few,TGTGCCAGCAGCCCCGGAACCACCTACGAGCAGTACTTC,CASSPGTTYEQYF
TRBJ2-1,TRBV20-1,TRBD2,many,TGCAGTACACTAGCGGGAACCTACAATGAGCAGTTCTTC,CSTLAGTYNEQFF
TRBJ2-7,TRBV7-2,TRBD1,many,TGTGCCAGCAGCAGAGGACAGGGCCTCTCCTACGAGCAGTACTTC,CASSRGQGLSYEQYF